Listed below are T cell receptor beta chains from one sample, sequenced in a study of T cell responses to AZD1222 COVID-19 vaccine. Repertoires were generated with immunoSEQ multiplex PCR, while TCRdb's copy carries only in-frame clones and drops some. The repertoire holds 150,000 or so clones, with around nine tenths as singletons. The source material was peripheral blood, sampled on day 0 of AZD1222 vaccination. These receptors were obtained from an adult in good health. The CDR3 runs from the conserved cysteine through the conserved F or W. The order of the fields is V gene, D gene, J gene, clone size, CDR3 length, CDR3 protein, CDR3 DNA. A D gene is named only where the DNA matches it firmly. Clone size, where shown, is once, few, many, or a class for clones that have expanded.

TRBV7-9	TRBD1	TRBJ2-7	.	15	CASSPGQGLAYEQYF	TGTGCCAGCAGCCCGGGACAGGGTTTAGCGTACGAGCAGTACTTC
TRBV28	TRBD2	TRBJ2-2	.	19	CASSSIILAGGSNTGELFF	TGTGCCAGCAGTTCTATTATACTAGCGGGAGGCTCGAACACCGGGGAGCTGTTTTTT
TRBV25-1	TRBD1	TRBJ2-7	once	11	CVTGHSYEQYF	TGTGTGACAGGGCACTCCTACGAGCAGTACTTC
TRBV4-3	TRBD2	TRBJ2-1	.	17	CASSQDWRGLVYNEQFF	TGCGCCAGCAGCCAAGATTGGAGGGGACTAGTCTACAATGAGCAGTTCTTC
TRBV5-4	TRBD2	TRBJ2-7	.	15	CASSLAGGRKNEQYF	TGTGCCAGCAGCTTGGCCGGCGGGAGAAAAAACGAGCAGTACTTC
TRBV7-2	TRBD1	TRBJ2-1	.	15	CASSLAGQGAGEQFF	TGTGCCAGCAGCTTAGCCGGACAGGGGGCGGGTGAGCAGTTCTTC
TRBV7-9	TRBD2	TRBJ2-5	.	16	CASSSAGTSGLETQYF	TGTGCCAGCAGCTCGGCCGGGACTAGCGGGTTAGAGACCCAGTACTTC
TRBV28	TRBD2	TRBJ2-1	.	16	CASSEGLAGGGNEQFF	TGTGCCAGCAGTGAGGGACTAGCGGGAGGAGGCAATGAGCAGTTCTTC
TRBV29-1	.	TRBJ2-3	.	13	CSVVGKLTDTQYF	TGCAGCGTTGTAGGGAAACTCACAGATACGCAGTATTTT
TRBV24-1	.	TRBJ2-1	.	13	CATSDFAYNEQFF	TGTGCCACCAGTGATTTTGCGTATAATGAGCAGTTCTTC
TRBV9	.	TRBJ1-1	once	12	CASSPDATEAFF	TGTGCCAGCAGCCCCGACGCCACTGAAGCTTTCTTT
TRBV28	.	TRBJ1-5	many	17	CASSFSRVAWGNQPQHF	TGTGCCAGCAGTTTTTCGCGGGTCGCTTGGGGCAATCAGCCCCAGCATTTT
TRBV19	.	TRBJ2-1	.	11	CASSEMNEQFF	TGTGCCAGTAGTGAAATGAATGAGCAGTTCTTC
TRBV4-3	TRBD1	TRBJ2-7	.	14	CASSRSGQSYEQYF	TGCGCCAGCAGCCGATCGGGACAGTCCTACGAGCAGTACTTC
TRBV27	TRBD1	TRBJ2-7	.	16	CASSLRPSGGWYEQYF	TGTGCCAGCAGTTTACGGCCTTCAGGGGGCTGGTACGAGCAGTACTTC
TRBV7-2	.	TRBJ2-7	.	16	CASSRTPTLADYEQYF	TGTGCCAGCAGCCGCACCCCGACATTAGCGGACTACGAGCAGTACTTC
TRBV7-8	.	TRBJ1-5	few	14	CASSPAGGNQPQHF	TGTGCCAGCAGCCCCGCGGGGGGCAATCAGCCCCAGCATTTT
TRBV7-3	TRBD2	TRBJ2-1	.	18	CASSLTALAGGFKNEQFF	TGTGCCAGCAGCTTAACGGCACTAGCGGGAGGTTTTAAAAATGAGCAGTTCTTC
TRBV9	.	TRBJ2-7	.	15	CASSVDTSHSYEQYF	TGTGCCAGCAGCGTAGATACTAGCCACTCCTACGAGCAGTACTTC
TRBV28	.	TRBJ2-7	.	16	CASSPPRRTGTYEQYF	TGTGCCAGCAGTCCCCCTCGTCGGACGGGAACCTACGAGCAGTACTTC
TRBV28	.	TRBJ2-1	.	12	CASSTDHNEQFF	TGTGCCAGCAGTACAGACCACAATGAGCAGTTCTTC
TRBV27	.	TRBJ1-5	.	16	CASSLTMRHSNQPQHF	TGTGCCAGCAGTCTAACGATGAGGCATAGCAATCAGCCCCAGCATTTT
TRBV25-1	.	TRBJ2-7	.	18	CASTTGLTGESRRYEQYF	TGTGCCAGCACTACTGGGTTGACGGGGGAATCGCGGAGATACGAGCAGTACTTC
TRBV28	TRBD1	TRBJ1-5	.	18	CASSPPGQGLYSNQPQHF	TGTGCCAGCAGTCCACCGGGACAGGGACTGTATAGCAATCAGCCCCAGCATTTT
TRBV24-1	.	TRBJ1-5	.	17	CATTRTPGYTANAPQHF	TGTGCCACCACGCGAACCCCAGGGTATACGGCGAATGCGCCCCAGCATTTT
TRBV27	.	TRBJ1-3	.	16	CASSSRDTFSGNTIYF	TGTGCCAGCAGTTCCCGGGACACGTTCTCTGGAAACACCATATATTTT
TRBV18	.	TRBJ1-6	.	15	CASSPFTGDNSPLHF	TGTGCCAGCTCACCATTTACAGGAGATAATTCACCCCTCCACTTT
TRBV6-5	.	TRBJ1-2	once	16	CASSYGTGWENYGYTF	TGTGCCAGCAGTTACGGAACAGGGTGGGAAAACTATGGCTACACCTTC
TRBV19	.	TRBJ2-7	once	16	CASSIMGPGHGDEQYF	TGTGCCAGTAGTATCATGGGACCCGGTCATGGAGACGAGCAGTACTTC
TRBV6-4	.	TRBJ2-1	.	14	CASSDSTSYNEQFF	TGTGCCAGCAGTGACTCGACTAGCTACAATGAGCAGTTCTTC
TRBV29-1	TRBD2	TRBJ2-1	.	17	CSVEGIPSGRSYNEQFF	TGCAGCGTTGAAGGCATACCTAGCGGGAGGTCCTACAATGAGCAGTTCTTC
TRBV24-1	.	TRBJ2-3	.	16	CATSDTTGSSTDTQYF	TGTGCCACCAGTGATACCACGGGATCTAGCACAGATACGCAGTATTTT
TRBV6-5	TRBD1	TRBJ1-6	.	13	CATQPWDSPSLHF	TGTGCCACCCAACCATGGGACAGCCCGTCCCTCCACTTT
TRBV19	TRBD2	TRBJ2-7	.	14	CASRHSSGVYEQYF	TGTGCCAGTAGGCACTCTAGCGGGGTCTACGAGCAGTACTTC
TRBV29-1	.	TRBJ2-3	.	13	CSVESPLLATQYF	TGCAGCGTTGAATCCCCGCTTTTGGCTACGCAGTATTTT
TRBV13	TRBD2	TRBJ2-3	.	16	CASSRESGSMSDTQYF	TGTGCCAGCAGCCGGGAGAGCGGGAGTATGTCAGATACGCAGTATTTT
TRBV6-5	.	TRBJ1-2	.	13	CASRQSVEFGYTF	TGTGCCAGCAGGCAGTCTGTGGAGTTTGGCTACACCTTC
TRBV15	.	TRBJ2-6	.	16	CATSKQPLSGANVLTF	TGTGCCACCAGCAAGCAGCCGCTCTCTGGGGCCAACGTCCTGACTTTC
TRBV5-8	TRBD1	TRBJ2-2	.	15	CASSAGTGSTGELFF	TGTGCCAGCAGCGCCGGGACAGGGTCGACCGGGGAGCTGTTTTTT
TRBV6-6	.	TRBJ1-1	.	13	CASSYLLGTEAFF	TGTGCCAGCAGTTACCTCTTAGGGACTGAAGCTTTCTTT
TRBV18	.	TRBJ1-2	.	13	CASSADTNYGYTF	TGTGCCAGCTCAGCGGACACTAACTATGGCTACACCTTC
TRBV6-5	TRBD2	TRBJ2-1	.	15	CASSYGTSGANEQFF	TGTGCCAGCAGTTACGGGACTAGCGGGGCCAATGAGCAGTTCTTC
TRBV28	.	TRBJ1-1	.	15	CASGKLGDSNTEAFF	TGTGCCAGCGGAAAACTCGGCGACTCGAACACTGAAGCTTTCTTT
TRBV10-3	TRBD1	TRBJ2-2	.	16	CAISDGGQGDGGELFF	TGTGCCATCAGTGACGGGGGACAGGGTGACGGCGGGGAGCTGTTTTTT
TRBV27	TRBD1	TRBJ2-7	once	15	CASSSDRDRDDEQYF	TGTGCCAGCAGTTCTGACCGGGACAGGGACGACGAGCAGTACTTC
TRBV6-2/TRBV6-3	.	TRBJ1-2	.	15	CASSSAPGALYGYTF	TGTGCCAGCAGTTCCGCCCCGGGGGCGCTGTATGGCTACACCTTC
TRBV7-6	TRBD1	TRBJ2-1	.	18	CASSLAIRGTGGYDEQFF	TGTGCCAGCAGCTTAGCAATTCGAGGGACAGGTGGTTACGATGAGCAGTTCTTC
TRBV27	.	TRBJ2-2	.	12	CASSSNTGELFF	TGTGCCAGCAGTTCCAACACCGGGGAGCTGTTTTTT
TRBV29-1	TRBD2	TRBJ2-5	.	17	CSVEEPDVAGEQETQYF	TGCAGCGTTGAAGAGCCCGATGTAGCGGGAGAGCAAGAGACCCAGTACTTC
TRBV6-1	.	TRBJ1-4	.	15	CASSAAGAPGEKLFF	TGTGCCAGCAGTGCAGCGGGCGCCCCTGGTGAAAAACTGTTTTTT
TRBV7-2	TRBD1	TRBJ1-6	.	13	CASSSQGAAPLHF	TGTGCCAGCAGCTCGCAGGGGGCTGCACCCCTCCACTTT